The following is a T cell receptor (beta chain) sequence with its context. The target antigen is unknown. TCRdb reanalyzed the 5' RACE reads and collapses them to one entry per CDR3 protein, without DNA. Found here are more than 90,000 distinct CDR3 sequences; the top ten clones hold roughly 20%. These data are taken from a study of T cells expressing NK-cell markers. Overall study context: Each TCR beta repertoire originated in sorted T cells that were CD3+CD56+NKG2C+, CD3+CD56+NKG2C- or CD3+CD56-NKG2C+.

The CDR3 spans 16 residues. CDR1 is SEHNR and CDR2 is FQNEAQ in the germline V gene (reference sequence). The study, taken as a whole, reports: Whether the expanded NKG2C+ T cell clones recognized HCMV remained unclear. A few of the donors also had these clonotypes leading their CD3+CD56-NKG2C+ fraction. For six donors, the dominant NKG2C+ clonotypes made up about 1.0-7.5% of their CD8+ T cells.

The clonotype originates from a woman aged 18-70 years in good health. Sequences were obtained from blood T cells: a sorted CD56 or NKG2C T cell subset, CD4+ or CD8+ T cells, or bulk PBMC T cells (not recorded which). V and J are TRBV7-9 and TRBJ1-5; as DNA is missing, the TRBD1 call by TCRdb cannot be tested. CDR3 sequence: CASSRTGVEVFQPQHF.